This paragraph reports one TCR beta chain. The sample originates from a study of radiotherapy plus CTLA-4 blockade in lung cancer. The germline CDR1 and CDR2 sequences are SGHTA and FQGNSA. The CDR3 is 18 residues long. Losses at the gene ends were 5 bases for V and 4 bases for J; bases not matched to a gene: 10. Method: immunoSEQ multiplex PCR; TCRdb's copy keeps in-frame clones and lacks some. The data show more than 90,000 clones, just under 80% seen once. This receptor was taken from a human donor with non-small cell lung cancer who had a partial response to radiotherapy plus ipilimumab. The specimen comprised peripheral blood, sampled from a patient treated with radiotherapy plus ipilimumab. The gene calls are TRBV7-2 and TRBJ2-1; 14 bases agree with TRBD2. CDR3 nucleotides: TGTGCCAGCAGCCCCCCCGGGACTAGCGGGAGAGCTTACAATGAGCAGTTCTTC. This sequence encodes CASSPPGTSGRAYNEQFF.